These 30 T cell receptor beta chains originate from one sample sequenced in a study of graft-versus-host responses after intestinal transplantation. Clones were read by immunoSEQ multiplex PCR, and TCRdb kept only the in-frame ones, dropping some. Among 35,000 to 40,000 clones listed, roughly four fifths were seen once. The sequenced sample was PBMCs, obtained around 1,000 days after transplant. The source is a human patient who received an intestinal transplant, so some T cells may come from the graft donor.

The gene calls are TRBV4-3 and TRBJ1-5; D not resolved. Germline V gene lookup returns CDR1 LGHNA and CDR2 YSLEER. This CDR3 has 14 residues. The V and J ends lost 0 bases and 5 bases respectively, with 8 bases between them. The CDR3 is CASSQERSDQPQHF. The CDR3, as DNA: TGCGCCAGCAGCCAAGAACGGTCCGATCAGCCCCAGCATTTT.

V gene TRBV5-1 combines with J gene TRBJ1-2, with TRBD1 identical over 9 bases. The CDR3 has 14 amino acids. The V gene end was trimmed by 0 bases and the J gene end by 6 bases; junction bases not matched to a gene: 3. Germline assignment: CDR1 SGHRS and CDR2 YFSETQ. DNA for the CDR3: TGCGCCAGCAGCTTGGAAGGACAGGGGAATGGCTACACCTTC. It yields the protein CASSLEGQGNGYTF. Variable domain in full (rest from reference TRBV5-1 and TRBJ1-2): KAGVTQTPRYLIKTRGQQVTLSCSPISGHRSVSWYQQTPGQGLQFLFEYFSETQRNKGNFPGRFSGRQFSNSRSEMNVSTLELGDSALYLCASSLEGQGNGYTFGSGTRLTVV.

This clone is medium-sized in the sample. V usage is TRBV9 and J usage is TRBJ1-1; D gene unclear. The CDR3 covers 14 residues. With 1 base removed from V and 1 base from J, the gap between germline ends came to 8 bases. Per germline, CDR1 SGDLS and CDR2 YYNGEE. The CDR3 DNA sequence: TGTGCCAGCAGCGTATCCCCGGGGAACACTGAAGCTTTCTTT. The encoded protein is CASSVSPGNTEAFF.

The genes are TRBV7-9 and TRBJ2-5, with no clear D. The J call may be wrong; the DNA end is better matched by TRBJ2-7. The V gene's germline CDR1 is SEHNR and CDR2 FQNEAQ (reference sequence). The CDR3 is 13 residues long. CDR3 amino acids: CASSIEGPHEQYF. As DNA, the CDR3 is TGTGCCAGCAGCATTGAAGGGCCCCACGAGCAGTACTTC.

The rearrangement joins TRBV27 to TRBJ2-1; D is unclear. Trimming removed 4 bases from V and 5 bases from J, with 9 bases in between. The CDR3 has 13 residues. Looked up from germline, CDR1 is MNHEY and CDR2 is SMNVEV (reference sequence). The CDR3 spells CASSSPGHNEQFF. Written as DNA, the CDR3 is TGTGCCAGCAGTTCCCCTGGACACAATGAGCAGTTCTTC.

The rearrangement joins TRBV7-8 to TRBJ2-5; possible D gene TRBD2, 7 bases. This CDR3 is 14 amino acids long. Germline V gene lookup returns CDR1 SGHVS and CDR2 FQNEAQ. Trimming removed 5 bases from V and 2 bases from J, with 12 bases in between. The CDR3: CASSIGGAQETQYF. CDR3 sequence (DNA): TGTGCCAGCAGCATAGGGGGGGCGCAAGAGACCCAGTACTTC.

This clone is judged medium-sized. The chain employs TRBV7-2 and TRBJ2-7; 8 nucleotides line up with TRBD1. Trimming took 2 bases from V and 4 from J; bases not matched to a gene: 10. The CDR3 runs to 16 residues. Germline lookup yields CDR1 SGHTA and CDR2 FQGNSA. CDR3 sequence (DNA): TGTGCCAGCAGCTTATCTTCCGACAGGGGCGGGTACGAGCAGTACTTC. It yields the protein CASSLSSDRGGYEQYF.

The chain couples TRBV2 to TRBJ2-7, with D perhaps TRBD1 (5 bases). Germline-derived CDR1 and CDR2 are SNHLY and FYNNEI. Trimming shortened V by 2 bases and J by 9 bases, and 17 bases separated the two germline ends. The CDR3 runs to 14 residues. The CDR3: CASSENPGLEGQYF. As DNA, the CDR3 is TGTGCCAGCAGTGAAAACCCAGGGTTAGAAGGGCAGTACTTC. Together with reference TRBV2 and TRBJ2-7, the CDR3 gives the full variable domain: EPEVTQTPSHQVTQMGQEVILRCVPISNHLYFYWYRQILGQKVEFLVSFYNNEISEKSEIFDDQFSVERPDGSNFTLKIRSTKLEDSAMYFCASSENPGLEGQYFGPGTRLTVT.

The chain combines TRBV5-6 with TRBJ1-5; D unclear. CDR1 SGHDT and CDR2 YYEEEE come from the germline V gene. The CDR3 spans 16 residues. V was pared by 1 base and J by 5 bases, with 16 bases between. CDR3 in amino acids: CASSLFEGATDQPQHF. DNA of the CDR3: TGTGCCAGCAGCTTGTTTGAGGGAGCCACCGATCAGCCCCAGCATTTT.

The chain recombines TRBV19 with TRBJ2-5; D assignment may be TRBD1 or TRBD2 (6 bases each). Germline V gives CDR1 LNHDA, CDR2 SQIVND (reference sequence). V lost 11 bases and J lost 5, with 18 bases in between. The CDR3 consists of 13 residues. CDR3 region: CALYRGPGETQYF. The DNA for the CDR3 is TGTGCCTTATATCGGGGGCCAGGGGAGACCCAGTACTTC.

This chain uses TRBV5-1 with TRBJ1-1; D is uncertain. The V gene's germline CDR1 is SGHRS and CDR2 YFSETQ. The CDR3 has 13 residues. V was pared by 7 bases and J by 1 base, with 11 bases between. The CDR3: CASSNTQNTEAFF. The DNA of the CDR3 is TGCGCCAGCTCAAATACACAGAACACTGAAGCTTTCTTT.

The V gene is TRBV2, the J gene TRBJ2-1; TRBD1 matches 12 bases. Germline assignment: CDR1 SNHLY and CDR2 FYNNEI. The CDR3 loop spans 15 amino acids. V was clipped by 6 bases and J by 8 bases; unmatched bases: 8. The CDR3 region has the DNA TGTGCCAGCAGCGAGGGACAGGGGGCTTTCGATGAGCAGTTCTTC. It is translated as CASSEGQGAFDEQFF.

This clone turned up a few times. The CDR3 sequence is CASSEPGQGGGSPLHF. In nucleotides, the CDR3 is TGCGCCAGCAGTGAACCGGGACAGGGAGGAGGATCACCCCTCCACTTT. This chain connects TRBV10-2 to TRBJ1-6; 9 bases fit TRBD1. The germline V gene has CDR1 WSHSY and CDR2 SAAADI. V was pared by 3 bases and J by 10 bases, with 10 bases of the junction left unmatched. The CDR3 runs 16 residues.

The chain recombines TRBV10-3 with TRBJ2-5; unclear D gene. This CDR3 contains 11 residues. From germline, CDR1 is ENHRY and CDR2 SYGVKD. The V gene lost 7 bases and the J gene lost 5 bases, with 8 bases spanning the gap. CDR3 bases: TGTGCCATCATGGTGGGGGAGACCCAGTACTTC. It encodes CAIMVGETQYF.

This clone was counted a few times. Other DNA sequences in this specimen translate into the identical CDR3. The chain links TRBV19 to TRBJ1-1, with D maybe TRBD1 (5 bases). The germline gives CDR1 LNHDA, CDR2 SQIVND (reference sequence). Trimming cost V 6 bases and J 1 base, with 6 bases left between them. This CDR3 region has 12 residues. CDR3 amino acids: CASRRGNTEAFF. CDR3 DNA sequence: TGTGCCAGTAGAAGGGGGAACACTGAAGCTTTCTTT.

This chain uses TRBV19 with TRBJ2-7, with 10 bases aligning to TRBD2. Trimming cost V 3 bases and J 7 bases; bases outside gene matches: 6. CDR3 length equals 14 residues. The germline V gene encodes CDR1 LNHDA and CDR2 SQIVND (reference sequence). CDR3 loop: CASSILAGAGEQYF. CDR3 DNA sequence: TGTGCCAGTAGTATCCTAGCGGGAGCTGGGGAGCAGTACTTC.

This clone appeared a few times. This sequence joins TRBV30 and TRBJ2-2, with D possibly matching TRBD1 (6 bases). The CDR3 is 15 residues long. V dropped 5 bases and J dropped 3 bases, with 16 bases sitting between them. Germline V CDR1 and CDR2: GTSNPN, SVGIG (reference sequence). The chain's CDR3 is CAWQTPGEYTGELFF. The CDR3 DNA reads TGTGCCTGGCAAACCCCAGGGGAGTACACCGGGGAGCTGTTTTTT.

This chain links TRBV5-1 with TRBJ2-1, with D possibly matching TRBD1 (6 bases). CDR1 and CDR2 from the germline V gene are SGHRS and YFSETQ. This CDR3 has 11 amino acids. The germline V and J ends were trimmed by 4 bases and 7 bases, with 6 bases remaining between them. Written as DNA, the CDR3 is TGCGCCAGCAGCCAGGGGAATGAGCAGTTCTTC. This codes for CASSQGNEQFF.

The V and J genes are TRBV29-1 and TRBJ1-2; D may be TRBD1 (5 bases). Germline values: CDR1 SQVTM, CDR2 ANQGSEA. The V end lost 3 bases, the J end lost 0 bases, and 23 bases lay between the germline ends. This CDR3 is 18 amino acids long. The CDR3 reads CSVEGRGPTVGANYGYTF. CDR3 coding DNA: TGCAGCGTTGAGGGTAGGGGTCCTACAGTCGGAGCTAACTATGGCTACACCTTC.

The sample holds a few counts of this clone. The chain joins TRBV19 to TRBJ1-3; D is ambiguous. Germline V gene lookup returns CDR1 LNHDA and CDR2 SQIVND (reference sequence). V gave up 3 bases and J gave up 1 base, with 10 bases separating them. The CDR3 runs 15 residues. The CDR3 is CASSIAAISGNTIYF. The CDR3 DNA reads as TGTGCCAGTAGTATTGCCGCGATATCTGGAAACACCATATATTTT.

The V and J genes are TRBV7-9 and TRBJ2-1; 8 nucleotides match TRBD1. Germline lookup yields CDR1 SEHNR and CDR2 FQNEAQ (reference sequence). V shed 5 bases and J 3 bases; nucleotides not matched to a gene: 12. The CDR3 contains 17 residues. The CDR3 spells CASSPQGQATSYNEQFF. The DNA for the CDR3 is TGTGCCAGCAGCCCACAGGGACAGGCAACTAGCTACAATGAGCAGTTCTTC.

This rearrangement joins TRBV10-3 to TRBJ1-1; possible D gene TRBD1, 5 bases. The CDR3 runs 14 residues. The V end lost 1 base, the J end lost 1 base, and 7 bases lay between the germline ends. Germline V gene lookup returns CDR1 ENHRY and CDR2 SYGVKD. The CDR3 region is CAISELGGNTEAFF. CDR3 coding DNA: TGTGCCATCAGTGAGTTGGGGGGGAACACTGAAGCTTTCTTT.

The CDR3 region has the DNA TGTGCCAGCAGCAAGCTTAGGACAGGGGGCTATGCCGGGGAGCTGTTTTTT. Its translation: CASSKLRTGGYAGELFF. The chain combines TRBV27 with TRBJ2-2; 11 bases are a match to TRBD1. From germline, CDR1 is MNHEY and CDR2 SMNVEV (reference sequence). The CDR3 runs 17 residues. Losses at the gene ends were 6 bases for V and 6 bases for J; bases not matched to a gene: 12.

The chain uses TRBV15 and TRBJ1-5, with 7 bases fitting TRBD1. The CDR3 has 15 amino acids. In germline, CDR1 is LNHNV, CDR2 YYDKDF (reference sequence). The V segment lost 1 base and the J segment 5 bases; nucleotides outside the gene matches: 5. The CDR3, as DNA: TGTGCCACCAGCAGAGCGACAGGGCCCTATCAGCCCCAGCATTTT. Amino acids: CATSRATGPYQPQHF.

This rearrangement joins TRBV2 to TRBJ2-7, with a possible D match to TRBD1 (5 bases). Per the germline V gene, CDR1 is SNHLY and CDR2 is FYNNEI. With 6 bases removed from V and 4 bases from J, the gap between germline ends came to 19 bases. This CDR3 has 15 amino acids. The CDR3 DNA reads TGTGCCAGCAGGGAGAGTGGGGCGGAAATGTACGAGCAGTACTTC. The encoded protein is CASRESGAEMYEQYF.

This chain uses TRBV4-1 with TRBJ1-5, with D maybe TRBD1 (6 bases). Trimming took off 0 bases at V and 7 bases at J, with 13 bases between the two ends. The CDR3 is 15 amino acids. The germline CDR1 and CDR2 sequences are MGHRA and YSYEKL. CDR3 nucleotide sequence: TGCGCCAGCAGCCAAGACACCAGGACAGCCCAGCCCCAGCATTTT. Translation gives CASSQDTRTAQPQHF.

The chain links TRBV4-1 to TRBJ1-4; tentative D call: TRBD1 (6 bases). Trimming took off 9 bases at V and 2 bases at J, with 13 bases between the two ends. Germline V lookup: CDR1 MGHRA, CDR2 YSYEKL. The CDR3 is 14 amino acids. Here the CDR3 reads CASGGDLTNEKLFF. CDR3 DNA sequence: TGCGCCAGTGGGGGCGACCTTACTAATGAAAAACTGTTTTTT.

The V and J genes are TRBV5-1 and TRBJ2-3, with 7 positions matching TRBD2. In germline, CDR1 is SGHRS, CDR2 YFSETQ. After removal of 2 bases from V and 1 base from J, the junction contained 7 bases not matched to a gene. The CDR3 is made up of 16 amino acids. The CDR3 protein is CASSLGRGEGTDTQYF. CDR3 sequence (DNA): TGCGCCAGCAGCTTAGGACGGGGGGAGGGCACAGATACGCAGTATTTT.

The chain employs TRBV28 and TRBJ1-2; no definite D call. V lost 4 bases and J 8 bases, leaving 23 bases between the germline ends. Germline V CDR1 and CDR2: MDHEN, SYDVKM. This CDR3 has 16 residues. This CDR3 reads CASSSDLTAIAWGYTF. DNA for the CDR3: TGTGCCAGCAGTTCTGACCTGACGGCCATAGCTTGGGGCTACACCTTC.

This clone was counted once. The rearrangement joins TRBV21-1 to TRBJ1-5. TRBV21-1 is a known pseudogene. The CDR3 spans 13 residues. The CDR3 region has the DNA TGTGCCAGCAGCAAAAAGGTTGTAGAGTCCCAGCATTTT. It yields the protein CASSKKVVESQHF.